The 9 T cell receptor beta chains in this list originate from one sample, sequenced in a study of identical twins. TCRdb re-analysed the 5' RACE reads in MiXCR, keeping a single row per CDR3 protein. The sample gives roughly 690,000 distinct CDR3 sequences, 6% to 6.5% of which show up once; under 2% is in the top ten. Source material: naive T cells sorted from blood. These receptors originate from a man younger than 30 in good health.

This sequence joins TRBV12-3 or TRBV12-4 and TRBJ2-3; D is ambiguous. The CDR3 consists of 15 residues. Trimming shortened V by 6 bases and J by 4 bases, and 17 bases separated the two germline ends. The CDR3 DNA reads TGTGCCAGCAGCTTCAAGAACCGGGCAGCAGATACGCAGTATTTT. Amino acids: CASSFKNRAADTQYF.

V and J are TRBV9 and TRBJ2-3, with TRBD2 identical over 11 bases. The CDR3 extends over 17 amino acids. With 4 bases clipped from V and 5 bases from J, the junction kept 12 bases outside the gene matches. Germline V gene data show CDR1 as SGDLS and CDR2 as YYNGEE. CDR3 amino acids: CASSPRRLAGRLDTQYF. In DNA, the CDR3 is TGTGCCAGCAGCCCCCGACGACTAGCGGGGAGACTAGATACGCAGTATTTT.

This clonotype was counted at least ten times. The chain carries TRBV12-5 and TRBJ2-5; D unclear. Germline CDR1 is LGHNT and CDR2 is FRNRAP. V gave up 6 bases and J gave up 0 bases, with 11 bases separating them. The CDR3 loop spans 14 amino acids. CDR3 nucleotides: TGTGCTAGTGGGACCACGGAGTACCAAGAGACCCAGTACTTC. Protein: CASGTTEYQETQYF.

This clonotype was observed a handful of times. The V and J genes are TRBV29-1 and TRBJ2-2; 8 nucleotides line up with TRBD1. The CDR3 has 17 amino acids. Looked up from germline, CDR1 is SQVTM and CDR2 is ANQGSEA. Losses at the gene ends were 4 bases for V and 6 bases for J; bases not matched to a gene: 16. The CDR3 reads CSVALDREFSFAGELFF. DNA of the CDR3: TGCAGCGTTGCATTGGACAGGGAGTTTTCTTTCGCCGGGGAGCTGTTTTTT.

The chain is built from TRBV4-3 and TRBJ2-7; 8 bases map to TRBD1. This CDR3 spans 15 amino acids. Per germline, CDR1 LGHNA and CDR2 YSLEER. V dropped 3 bases and J dropped 4; count of bases not matched to a gene: 8. In DNA, the CDR3 is TGCGCCAGCAGCCACAGGACAGGGACAATTTACGAGCAGTACTTC. This sequence encodes CASSHRTGTIYEQYF.

This clonotype was seen many times. The chain combines TRBV12-3 or TRBV12-4 with TRBJ2-1; TRBD2 aligns across 9 bases. CDR3 length: 15 residues. V gave up 6 bases and J gave up 6 bases; unmatched junction bases: 9. DNA of the CDR3: TGTGCCAGCAGCTTGATGATAGCGGGAGCCAATGAGCAGTTCTTC. It encodes CASSLMIAGANEQFF.

The V call is TRBV9, the J call TRBJ1-1, with D tentatively TRBD1 (6 bases). Germline assignment: CDR1 SGDLS and CDR2 YYNGEE. The CDR3 consists of 15 residues. The V end lost 3 bases, the J end lost 0 bases, and 12 bases lay between the germline ends. This CDR3 is CASSAPGTLNTEAFF. The CDR3 DNA sequence: TGTGCCAGCAGCGCCCCCGGGACATTGAACACTGAAGCTTTCTTT.

The rearrangement joins TRBV14 to TRBJ1-6, with TRBD1 identical over 8 bases. The CDR3 loop spans 14 amino acids. With V trimmed by 3 bases and J by 6 bases, 1 base remained unmatched. The germline V gene encodes CDR1 SGHDN and CDR2 FVKESK. The DNA of the CDR3 is TGTGCCAGCAGCCACAGGGGGCTTAATTCACCCCTCCACTTT. This encodes CASSHRGLNSPLHF. Using reference TRBV14 and TRBJ1-6 for the parts outside the CDR3, the full variable domain is EAGVTQFPSHSVIEKGQTVTLRCDPISGHDNLYWYRRVMGKEIKFLLHFVKESKQDESGMPNNRFLAERTGGTYSTLKVQPAELEDSGVYFCASSHRGLNSPLHFGNGTRLTVT.

This clonotype has a handful of counts. The chain joins TRBV6-6 to TRBJ2-3, with a weak D call TRBD2 (6 bases). The CDR3 extends over 12 amino acids. V was cut by 10 bases and J by 5 bases, with 13 bases left in between. Per the germline V gene, CDR1 is MNHNY and CDR2 is SVGAGI (reference sequence). Here the CDR3 reads CATRDFIDTQYF. CDR3 DNA sequence: TGTGCCACCCGGGACTTCATAGATACGCAGTATTTT.